This T cell receptor beta chain was recorded in a study of post-analysis software for immune sequencing data. Study in general: Included courses were relapsing-remitting and secondary progressive multiple sclerosis; progressive-relapsing multiple sclerosis was also included.

Study conclusions and caveats: Significantly lower normalized Chao1 diversity was found in patients with multiple sclerosis relative to controls. Comparison of patients with controls showed five TRBV segments more frequent in patients, TRBV5-6, TRBV5-1 and TRBV20-1 among them. Strong same-batch co-clustering of samples appeared with F measure clustering.

J was trimmed by 1 base and V by 0 bases; bases with no gene match: 4. The germline CDR1 and CDR2 sequences are MNHNY and SVGAGI (reference sequence). This CDR3 is built from 17 residues. The TCR beta cDNA libraries carried unique molecular identifiers. Between about 0.85 and 11 million T cells gave rise to around 500,000 cDNA molecules. TCRdb reanalysed the PCR reads using MiXCR and keeps one entry per CDR3 protein. This sample carries 650,000 to 850,000 distinct CDR3 sequences, around 46% of them seen once, and the ten largest clones take 4.9%. Turning to this clonotype: Its antigen is not known.

This chain links TRBV6-6 with TRBJ2-3, with 10 bases lining up with TRBD1. Sequenced input: blood. This TCR was recovered from a girl aged 10-17 years with multiple sclerosis. CDR3 sequence reads: CASSYSTGGWGTDTQYF. DNA of the CDR3: TGTGCCAGCAGTTACTCGACAGGGGGCTGGGGCACAGATACGCAGTATTTT.